This TCR beta chain was recorded in a study of identical twins' blood T cells. Whole-study findings and limits: Top TCRbeta clonotypes were shared more with twin than unrelated donors.

Original methodology: Per-library CDR3 reads ranged about 2.2 to 4 million; clonotypes, ~90,000 to ~550,000. Using its own MiXCR run on the 5' RACE reads, TCRdb lists one record per CDR3 protein. In this record, the V and J calls reflect TCRdb's handling and not the investigators' own analysis. This repertoire shows fewer than 450,000 distinct CDR3 sequences, over 25% found once; its top ten account for roughly 5.5%. To note about this clonotype: Antigen unknown.

The CDR3 runs 13 residues. Germline CDR1 MNHEY, CDR2 SMNVEV (reference sequence). The V gene end was trimmed by 5 bases and the J gene end by 4 bases; junction bases not matched to a gene: 0. The sequence was collected from a woman between 18 and 50 years old in good health. The sample was PBMCs. This chain connects TRBV27 to TRBJ2-5; the match to TRBD2 covers 11 bases. CDR3 sequence: CASSGTSGETQYF. The DNA of the CDR3 is TGTGCCAGCAGTGGGACTAGCGGAGAGACCCAGTACTTC.